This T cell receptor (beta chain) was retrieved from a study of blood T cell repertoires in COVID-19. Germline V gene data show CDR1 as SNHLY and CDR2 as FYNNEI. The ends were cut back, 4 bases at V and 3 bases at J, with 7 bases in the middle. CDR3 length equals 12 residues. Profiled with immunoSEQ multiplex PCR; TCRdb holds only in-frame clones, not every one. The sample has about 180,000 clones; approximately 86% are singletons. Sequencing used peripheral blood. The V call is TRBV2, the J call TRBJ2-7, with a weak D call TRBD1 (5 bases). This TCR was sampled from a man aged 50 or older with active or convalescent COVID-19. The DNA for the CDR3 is TGTGCCAGCAGTGTGCAGGGCTACGAGCAGTACTTC. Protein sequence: CASSVQGYEQYF.